This T cell receptor beta chain was found in a study of T cell responses to AZD1222 COVID-19 vaccine. Only in-frame clones appear in the TCRdb table, and some are missing; sequencing was by immunoSEQ multiplex PCR. Here the sample spans about 31,000 clones, 88% being singletons. Combined were second doses at about 4 or about 12 weeks. Trimming took 5 bases from V and 6 from J, leaving 14 bases between them. The germline V gene has CDR1 MNHEY and CDR2 SVGEGT. There are 14 residues in the CDR3. This clone was seen a single time. The TCR sequence derives from an adult who received the AZD1222 COVID-19 vaccine. The V and J genes are TRBV6-2 or TRBV6-3 and TRBJ1-5; D is possibly TRBD1 (6 bases). The starting material was peripheral blood, obtained 28 days after the second AZD1222 dose. CDR3 DNA: TGTGCCAGCAGTCAACAGGGAAGGACTCAGCCCCAGCATTTT. Translation gives CASSQQGRTQPQHF.